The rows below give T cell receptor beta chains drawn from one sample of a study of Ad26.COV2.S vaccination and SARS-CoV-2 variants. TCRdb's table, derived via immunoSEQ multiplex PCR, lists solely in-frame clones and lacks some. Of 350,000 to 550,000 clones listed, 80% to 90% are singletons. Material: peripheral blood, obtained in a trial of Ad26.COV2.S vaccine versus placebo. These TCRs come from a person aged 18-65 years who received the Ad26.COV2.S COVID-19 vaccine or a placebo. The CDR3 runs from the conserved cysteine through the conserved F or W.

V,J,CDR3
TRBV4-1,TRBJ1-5,CASSPLYGQPQHF
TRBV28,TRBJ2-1,CASSLFDRESAEQFF
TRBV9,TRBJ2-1,CASSPQGGTYNEQFF
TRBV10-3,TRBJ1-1,CAMGQYPLRGAFF
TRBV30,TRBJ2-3,CAWKSLGLAERTDTQYF
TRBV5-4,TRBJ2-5,CASSSGTSGSETQYF
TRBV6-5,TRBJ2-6,CASTLVRSGANVLTF
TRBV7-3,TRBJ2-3,CASSPLGGAYTDTQYF
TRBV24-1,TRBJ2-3,CATSDPRGDRGSVTDTQYF
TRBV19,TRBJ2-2,CASSGGTDNTGELFF
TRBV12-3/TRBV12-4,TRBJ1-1,CASSGAVYTEAFF
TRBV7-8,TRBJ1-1,CASSLLDRATEAFF
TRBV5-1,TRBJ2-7,CASSLRGGDIYEQYF
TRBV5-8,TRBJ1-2,CASSLVSSKGYTF
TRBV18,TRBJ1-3,CASSPTDPGFGGNTIYF
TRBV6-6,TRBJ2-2,CASRRGGTGELFF
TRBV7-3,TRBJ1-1,CASSTTTSSTEAFF
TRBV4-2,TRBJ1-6,CASSSDRISPLHF
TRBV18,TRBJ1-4,CAGSPEGAAEKLFF
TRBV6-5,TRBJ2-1,CASSFQGGWGHNEQFF
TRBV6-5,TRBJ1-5,CASSSTGPNQPQHF
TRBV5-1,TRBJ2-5,CASSLLQGPQETQYF
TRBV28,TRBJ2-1,CASSPSGEVGYNEQFF
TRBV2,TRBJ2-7,CASLSHAVDRASYEQYF
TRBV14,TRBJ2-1,CASSQAGGAYNEQFF
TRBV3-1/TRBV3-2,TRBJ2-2,CASSQDLEVGELFF
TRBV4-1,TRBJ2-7,CASSQVRINYEQYF
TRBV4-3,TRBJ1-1,CASSGRQGTNTEAFF
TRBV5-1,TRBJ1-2,CASSSTGDYGYTF
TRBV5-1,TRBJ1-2,CASSQPDRDQGYTF
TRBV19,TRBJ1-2,CASRLGRDPWTF
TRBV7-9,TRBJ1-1,CASSEQLNTEAFF
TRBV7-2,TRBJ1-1,CASSLRTGANTEAFF
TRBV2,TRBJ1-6,CASSGQFYNSPLHF